These 28 T cell receptor beta chains were all obtained from the same sample, sequenced in a study of CD8 T cells in Susac syndrome. Reverse transcription of 0.5 to 1 ug RNA was performed with random hexamers. Via MiXCR, TCRdb re-called the immunoSEQ multiplex PCR reads, giving one row per CDR3 protein. The table includes 100,000 to 150,000 distinct CDR3 sequences, about 96% detected once. Sequencing was done on a sample of CD4+ T cells from PBMCs. The origin of the receptors is a human donor in good health.

V and J are TRBV27 and TRBJ2-7; D unresolved. The V and J ends lost 5 bases and 3 bases respectively, with 14 bases between them. Germline CDR1 MNHEY, CDR2 SMNVEV (reference sequence). CDR3 size: 14 residues. CDR3 residues: CASSAQTSFYEQYF. CDR3 sequence (DNA): TGTGCCAGCAGTGCACAGACAAGTTTCTACGAGCAGTACTTC.

This chain links TRBV27 with TRBJ1-5, with D possibly matching TRBD1 (5 bases). In germline, CDR1 is MNHEY, CDR2 SMNVEV (reference sequence). The V end lost 6 bases, the J end lost 1 base, and 13 bases lay between the germline ends. The CDR3 sequence is 15 residues long. The CDR3 reads CASSPGTMSNQPQHF. CDR3 DNA: TGTGCCAGCAGCCCCGGGACTATGAGCAATCAGCCCCAGCATTTT.

The rearrangement links TRBV29-1 to TRBJ1-5, with D possibly matching TRBD1 (5 bases). The germline V and J ends were trimmed by 8 bases and 3 bases, with 14 bases remaining between them. The CDR3 is 13 residues long. Germline lookup yields CDR1 SQVTM and CDR2 ANQGSEA. The DNA of the CDR3 is TGCAGCCCTAACCTCAGGGTCAATCAGCCCCAGCATTTT. It specifies CSPNLRVNQPQHF. Combining the CDR3 with reference TRBV29-1 and TRBJ1-5 gives the whole variable domain SAVISQKPSRDICQRGTSLTIQCQVDSQVTMMFWYRQQPGQSLTLIATANQGSEATYESGFVIDKFPISRPNLTFSTLTVSNMSPEDSSIYLCSPNLRVNQPQHFGDGTRLSIL.

This sequence joins TRBV20-1 and TRBJ2-1; the match to TRBD2 covers 9 bases. From germline, CDR1 is DFQATT and CDR2 SNEGSKA (reference sequence). The J segment lost 5 bases and the V segment lost 3 bases, leaving 5 bases of the junction unmatched. CDR3 size: 14 residues. The CDR3 coding sequence is TGCAGTGCTAGTGGCGGGAGGGCCCACAATGAGCAGTTCTTC. Its translation is CSASGGRAHNEQFF.

The V call is TRBV7-2, the J call TRBJ2-1; 7 nucleotides line up with TRBD2. There are 15 residues in the CDR3. The germline gives CDR1 SGHTA, CDR2 FQGNSA. V was pared by 5 bases and J by 9 bases, with 13 bases of the junction left unmatched. The chain's CDR3 is CASSPPWAGEGEQFF. The CDR3 bases are TGTGCCAGCAGCCCGCCGTGGGCGGGAGAAGGTGAGCAGTTCTTC.

The rearrangement uses TRBV30 and TRBJ1-3; the D is unclear. The germline gives CDR1 GTSNPN, CDR2 SVGIG (reference sequence). CDR3 length: 12 amino acids. The V end lost 2 bases, the J end lost 5 bases, and 7 bases lay between the germline ends. CDR3 amino acids: CAWSPLRNTIYF. The CDR3 DNA reads as TGTGCCTGGAGTCCCCTTAGAAACACCATATATTTT.

This rearrangement joins TRBV27 to TRBJ2-6; weak D call: TRBD2 (6 bases). The CDR3 loop spans 16 amino acids. From germline, CDR1 is MNHEY and CDR2 SMNVEV (reference sequence). The V end lost 5 bases, the J end lost 1 base, and 12 bases lay between the germline ends. CDR3 in DNA: TGTGCCAGCAGTCCGATACTAGCTTCTGGGGCCAACGTCCTGACTTTC. Protein product: CASSPILASGANVLTF.

In this sample, this clonotype turned up once. The chain is built from TRBV6-1 and TRBJ1-2; D is perhaps TRBD1 (6 bases). V dropped 9 bases and J dropped 8 bases, with 28 bases sitting between them. Germline-derived CDR1 and CDR2 are MNHNS and SASEGT. The CDR3 totals 16 residues. The CDR3 reads CASLGGFAAGAGGYTF. In DNA, the CDR3 is TGTGCCAGTTTGGGAGGCTTCGCGGCAGGGGCCGGAGGCTACACCTTC.

The CDR3 DNA sequence: TGCAGCGTTGGGGGACTAAACAATGAGCAGTTCTTC. Amino acid sequence: CSVGGLNNEQFF. The rearrangement links TRBV29-1 to TRBJ2-1, with TRBD2 matching 7 bases. CDR1 and CDR2 (germline): SQVTM, ANQGSEA. This CDR3 comprises 12 residues. V shed 4 bases and J 5 bases; nucleotides not matched to a gene: 2.

The chain couples TRBV5-6 to TRBJ2-1; perhaps D is TRBD1 or TRBD2 (5 bases each). Germline V gene data show CDR1 as SGHDT and CDR2 as YYEEEE. V lost 3 bases to trimming and J lost 1 base, with 8 bases between them. This CDR3 is 14 amino acids long. The CDR3 DNA sequence: TGTGCCAGCAGCTCCGGGGCTTCCTACAATGAGCAGTTCTTC. The encoded protein is CASSSGASYNEQFF.

The chain combines TRBV2 with TRBJ1-4; weak D call: TRBD1 (5 bases). This CDR3 has 14 amino acids. V was cut by 3 bases and J by 7 bases, with 12 bases left in between. The germline V gene has CDR1 SNHLY and CDR2 FYNNEI. CDR3 sequence reads: CASSDRAGSEKLFF. In nucleotides, the CDR3 is TGTGCCAGCAGTGATCGGGCAGGGTCTGAAAAACTGTTTTTT.

The J gene is TRBJ1-1, the V gene TRBV19; D gene ambiguous. The CDR3 runs to 14 residues. Germline CDR1 and CDR2: LNHDA and SQIVND (reference sequence). V was shortened by 10 bases and J by 0 bases, with 15 bases between the two germline ends. The CDR3 region is CATDLPGLNTEAFF. CDR3 coding DNA: TGTGCCACCGATCTGCCCGGCCTGAACACTGAAGCTTTCTTT.

The rearrangement links TRBV12-3 or TRBV12-4 to TRBJ2-5, with 7 bases matching TRBD2. This CDR3 contains 11 residues. V lost 8 bases, J lost 7 bases, and 4 bases stayed unmatched. This CDR3 reads CASATGGTQYF. The CDR3, as DNA: TGTGCCAGCGCAACGGGAGGGACCCAGTACTTC.

This chain uses TRBV5-1 with TRBJ1-4; D uncertain. The V and J ends lost 3 bases and 12 bases respectively, with 18 bases between them. CDR1 SGHRS and CDR2 YFSETQ come from the germline V gene. CDR3 size: 14 residues. Here the CDR3 DNA reads TGCGCCAGCAGCTCTCTTGTACTGGGCGGGGAACTGTTTTTT. It specifies CASSSLVLGGELFF.

The J gene is TRBJ2-3, the V gene TRBV6-2 or TRBV6-3; no clear D. CDR3 length equals 11 residues. V shed 3 bases and J shed 6 bases, with 4 bases lying between them. Looked up from germline, CDR1 is MNHEY and CDR2 is SVGEGT. CDR3 sequence reads: CASSYMDTQYF. CDR3 coding DNA: TGTGCCAGCAGTTATATGGATACGCAGTATTTT.

The chain joins TRBV5-8 to TRBJ2-5, with a possible D match to TRBD1 (6 bases). V lost 3 bases to trimming and J lost 1 base, with 13 bases between them. CDR3 length: 15 amino acids. CDR1 is SGHTS, CDR2 YDEGEE, per germline. Written as DNA, the CDR3 is TGTGCCAGCAGCTCGGGCGGACAGACCCAAGAGACCCAGTACTTC. As protein: CASSSGGQTQETQYF.

The rearrangement joins TRBV6-5 to TRBJ2-5; D remains ambiguous. CDR1 is MNHEY, CDR2 SVGAGI, per germline. This CDR3 is 15 amino acids long. Trimming pared 2 bases from V and 4 bases from J, leaving 14 bases between. CDR3 sequence reads: CASSYSGSFGETQYF. Written as DNA, the CDR3 is TGTGCCAGCAGTTACAGTGGGTCCTTCGGAGAGACCCAGTACTTC.

The chain carries TRBV6-2 or TRBV6-3 and TRBJ2-2; D uncertain. V was trimmed by 6 bases and J by 7 bases, leaving 15 bases between them. CDR1 MNHEY and CDR2 SVGEGT come from the germline V gene. This CDR3 has 14 residues. CDR3: CASRPERLIGELFF. The CDR3 coding sequence is TGTGCCAGCAGGCCAGAACGTCTCATCGGGGAGCTGTTTTTT.

V gene TRBV7-9 combines with J gene TRBJ2-5; 7 bases fit TRBD2. Trimming took 8 bases from V and 10 from J; bases not matched to a gene: 13. The CDR3 is 13 residues long. CDR1 is SEHNR, CDR2 FQNEAQ, per germline (reference sequence). The CDR3 reads CASGERAGRIQYF. CDR3 DNA sequence: TGTGCCAGCGGGGAACGGGCCGGGAGGATCCAGTACTTC. Combining the CDR3 with reference TRBV7-9 and TRBJ2-5 gives the whole variable domain DTGVSQNPRHKITKRGQNVTFRCDPISEHNRLYWYRQTLGQGPEFLTYFQNEAQLEKSRLLSDRFSAERPKGSFSTLEIQRTEQGDSAMYLCASGERAGRIQYFGPGTRLLVL.

This clonotype has only a few counts. The chain employs TRBV6-5 and TRBJ2-7, with TRBD2 matching over 10 bases. J gave up 2 bases and V 7 bases, and 5 bases lay outside the gene matches. This CDR3 has 14 residues. The germline gives CDR1 MNHEY, CDR2 SVGAGI. CDR3 protein: CASTRAGGPYEQYF. The DNA of the CDR3 is TGTGCCAGCACCAGAGCGGGAGGGCCCTACGAGCAGTACTTC.

V is TRBV30 and J is TRBJ2-7; TRBD2 aligns across 11 bases. The CDR3 spans 13 residues. CDR1 is GTSNPN and CDR2 is SVGIG in the germline V gene (reference sequence). V trimming: 4 bases; J trimming: 6 bases; junction bases outside the gene matches: 5. The CDR3 loop reads CAWTKGLAAEQYF. In DNA, the CDR3 is TGTGCCTGGACTAAGGGACTAGCGGCCGAGCAGTACTTC. Full variable domain (missing parts from reference TRBV30 and TRBJ2-7): SQTIHQWPATLVQPVGSPLSLECTVEGTSNPNLYWYRQAAGRGLQLLFYSVGIGQISSEVPQNLSASRPQDRQFILSSKKLLLSDSGFYLCAWTKGLAAEQYFGPGTRLTVT.

The gene calls are TRBV7-8 and TRBJ2-3; TRBD2 aligns across 7 bases. The CDR3 runs 15 residues. CDR1 SGHVS and CDR2 FQNEAQ come from the germline V gene. V lost 3 bases and J lost 9; bases outside the gene matches: 12. The CDR3 DNA sequence: TGTGCCAGCAGCTTGGAGTGGGGCCTAGCGGCCACGCAGTATTTT. Its protein product is CASSLEWGLAATQYF.

The chain carries TRBV7-9 and TRBJ1-1; 7 bases line up with TRBD1. This CDR3 contains 17 residues. V gave up 1 base and J gave up 1 base; unmatched junction bases: 9. Germline CDR1 and CDR2: SEHNR and FQNEAQ (reference sequence). This CDR3 is CASSLEFAGGGNTEAFF. In DNA form, the CDR3 reads TGTGCCAGCAGCTTAGAGTTCGCAGGGGGAGGGAACACTGAAGCTTTCTTT. Variable domain in full (rest from reference TRBV7-9 and TRBJ1-1): DTGVSQNPRHKITKRGQNVTFRCDPISEHNRLYWYRQTLGQGPEFLTYFQNEAQLEKSRLLSDRFSAERPKGSFSTLEIQRTEQGDSAMYLCASSLEFAGGGNTEAFFGQGTRLTVV.

V usage is TRBV12-3 or TRBV12-4 and J usage is TRBJ2-5; TRBD2 agrees at 10 bases. The V gene end was trimmed by 5 bases and the J gene end by 1 base; junction bases not matched to a gene: 10. This CDR3 spans 17 amino acids. Here the CDR3 reads CASSPGLAERFQETQYF. The CDR3 nucleotides read TGTGCCAGCAGTCCTGGACTAGCGGAGAGGTTCCAAGAGACCCAGTACTTC.

The CDR3 DNA reads TGCAGTGCTAGAGATACCGGGGCCTACGAGCAGTACTTC. This translates into CSARDTGAYEQYF. The V gene is TRBV20-1, the J gene TRBJ2-7; D perhaps matches TRBD2 (5 bases). CDR1 is DFQATT, CDR2 SNEGSKA, per germline (reference sequence). Trimming took 0 bases from V and 2 from J, leaving 8 bases between them. This CDR3 is 13 amino acids long.

The chain employs TRBV7-9 and TRBJ2-3; perhaps TRBD1 as D (5 bases). Trimming took 3 bases from V and 1 from J, leaving 8 bases between them. The length of the CDR3 is 14 residues. Per germline, CDR1 SEHNR and CDR2 FQNEAQ (reference sequence). This CDR3 reads CASSFEGGTDTQYF. CDR3 DNA sequence: TGTGCCAGCAGCTTCGAAGGGGGCACAGATACGCAGTATTTT.

This chain links TRBV6-4 with TRBJ2-5; TRBD2 agrees at 7 bases. Germline trimming cut 5 bases from V and 4 bases from J; bases unmatched to any gene: 10. CDR1 is MRHNA and CDR2 is SNTAGT in the germline V gene. This CDR3 comprises 15 residues. For the CDR3, the DNA is TGTGCCAGCAGTCGAACCAGCGGGGCCCGAGAGACCCAGTACTTC. Its protein product is CASSRTSGARETQYF.

V usage is TRBV28 and J usage is TRBJ2-7; D remains ambiguous. The V gene lost 3 bases and the J gene lost 3 bases, with 6 bases spanning the gap. The CDR3 spans 12 residues. The germline gives CDR1 MDHEN, CDR2 SYDVKM. The CDR3 protein is CASSFPYYEQYF. As DNA, the CDR3 is TGTGCCAGCAGTTTCCCCTACTACGAGCAGTACTTC.